This paragraph covers one T cell receptor (beta chain) sequence. Its antigen is not known. The sample belongs to a study of T cell responses to AZD1222 COVID-19 vaccine. There are 13 residues in the CDR3. Per germline, CDR1 LNHDA and CDR2 SQIVND (reference sequence). Trimming pared 4 bases from V and 3 bases from J, leaving 10 bases between. The protocol was immunoSEQ multiplex PCR, while the TCRdb copy is restricted to in-frame clones and leaves out a portion. The sample lists fewer than 130,000 clones; 70% to 90% were seen once. Second-dose schedules of about 4 or about 12 weeks were combined. Study findings and constraints: In a largely white British group with more females than males, clonal diversity was possibly underestimated. Nearly half of spike-specific TCRs reportedly target unmutated variant regions.

The gene calls are TRBV19 and TRBJ2-7; maybe TRBD1 (6 bases). This sequence originates from an adult who received the AZD1222 COVID-19 vaccine. Sequencing used peripheral blood, obtained 28 days after the second AZD1222 dose. The CDR3 protein is CASSNRDGYEQYF. The CDR3 DNA reads as TGTGCCAGTAGTAACAGGGACGGCTACGAGCAGTACTTC.